The 7 T cell receptor beta chains in this list originate from one sample, sequenced in a study of blood T cell repertoires in COVID-19. The method was immunoSEQ multiplex PCR; TCRdb's version includes in-frame clones alone and lacks a portion of them. The table lists roughly 250,000 clones, around 90% of them singletons. Sequencing used PBMCs or T cells enriched from blood (not recorded which). These TCRs come from a woman aged 18-29 years who had recovered from COVID-19.

This clone has more than one count but fewer than ten. The chain couples TRBV27 to TRBJ2-7; 10 positions agree with TRBD2. The CDR3 spans 18 residues. Germline V gene lookup returns CDR1 MNHEY and CDR2 SMNVEV (reference sequence). Unmatched junction bases numbered 18, after V lost 5 bases and J lost 5 bases. CDR3 protein: CASSPSPRLAGAFDEQYF. CDR3 DNA: TGTGCCAGCAGTCCATCACCTAGGCTAGCGGGAGCTTTCGACGAGCAGTACTTC.

The rearrangement links TRBV3-1 (or the pseudogene TRBV3-2) to TRBJ1-6; D possibly corresponds to TRBD1 (5 bases). The germline V and J ends were trimmed by 1 base and 8 bases, with 18 bases remaining between them. CDR3 length: 17 amino acids. Germline V gene data show CDR1 as LGHDT and CDR2 as YNNKEL (reference sequence). The CDR3: CASSQAFRVGGDSPLHF. The DNA of the CDR3 is TGTGCCAGCAGCCAAGCCTTTCGGGTGGGAGGGGATTCACCCCTCCACTTT.

The genes are TRBV6-5 and TRBJ2-1; TRBD2 is a possible D gene (5 bases). Germline CDR1 reads MNHEY; CDR2 reads SVGAGI. Trimming removed 0 bases at V and 5 bases at J, with 14 bases between. The CDR3 totals 16 residues. The DNA for the CDR3 is TGTGCCAGCAGTTACTCGGTGCCAGTCGGGGACAATGAGCAGTTCTTC. Its protein product is CASSYSVPVGDNEQFF.

The V and J genes are TRBV29-1 and TRBJ2-3, with TRBD2 matching 12 bases. This CDR3 spans 16 amino acids. The germline CDR1 and CDR2 sequences are SQVTM and ANQGSEA. The V gene end was trimmed by 0 bases and the J gene end by 2 bases; junction bases not matched to a gene: 3. CDR3 in DNA: TGCAGCGTTGAAGATCGACTAGCGGGAGTCACAGATACGCAGTATTTT. As protein: CSVEDRLAGVTDTQYF.

The J gene is TRBJ2-1, the V gene TRBV9; a weak D match, TRBD2 (6 bases). V lost 3 bases and J 4 bases, leaving 11 bases between the germline ends. This CDR3 contains 14 residues. Looked up from germline, CDR1 is SGDLS and CDR2 is YYNGEE. In nucleotides, the CDR3 is TGTGCCAGCAGCGCCCGGGACTTATACAATGAGCAGTTCTTC. Its translation: CASSARDLYNEQFF.

The V gene is TRBV28, the J gene TRBJ1-5, with a weak D call TRBD1 (5 bases). This CDR3 spans 16 amino acids. Germline CDR1 MDHEN, CDR2 SYDVKM. Trimming took 3 bases from V and 0 from J, leaving 12 bases between them. The CDR3 loop reads CASSLKGYYSNQPQHF. The CDR3 DNA reads TGTGCCAGCAGTTTGAAGGGGTACTATAGCAATCAGCCCCAGCATTTT.

The J gene is TRBJ1-6, the V gene TRBV9, with 9 bases aligning to TRBD1. With V trimmed by 0 bases and J by 11 bases, 12 bases remained unmatched. Germline CDR1 and CDR2: SGDLS and YYNGEE. This CDR3 has 17 residues. CDR3 sequence reads: CASSVDPADRGRTPLHF. CDR3 bases: TGTGCCAGCAGCGTAGATCCGGCGGACAGGGGAAGGACACCCCTCCACTTT.